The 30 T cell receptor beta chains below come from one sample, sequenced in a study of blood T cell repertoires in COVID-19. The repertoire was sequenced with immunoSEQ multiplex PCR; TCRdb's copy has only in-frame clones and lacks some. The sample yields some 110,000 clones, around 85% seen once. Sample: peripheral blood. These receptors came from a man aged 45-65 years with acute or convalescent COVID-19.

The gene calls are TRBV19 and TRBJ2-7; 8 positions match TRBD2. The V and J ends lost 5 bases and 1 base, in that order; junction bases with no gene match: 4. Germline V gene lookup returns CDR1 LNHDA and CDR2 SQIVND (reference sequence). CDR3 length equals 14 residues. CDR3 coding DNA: TGTGCCAGTAGTTCGGGACTAGGTTCCTACGAGCAGTACTTC. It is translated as CASSSGLGSYEQYF.

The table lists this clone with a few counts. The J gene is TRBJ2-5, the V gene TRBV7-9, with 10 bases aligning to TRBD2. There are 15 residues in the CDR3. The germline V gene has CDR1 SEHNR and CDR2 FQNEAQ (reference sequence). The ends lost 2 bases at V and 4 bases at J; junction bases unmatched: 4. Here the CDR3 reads CASSLLAGGSETQYF. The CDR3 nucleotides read TGTGCCAGCAGCTTATTAGCGGGGGGCTCAGAGACCCAGTACTTC.

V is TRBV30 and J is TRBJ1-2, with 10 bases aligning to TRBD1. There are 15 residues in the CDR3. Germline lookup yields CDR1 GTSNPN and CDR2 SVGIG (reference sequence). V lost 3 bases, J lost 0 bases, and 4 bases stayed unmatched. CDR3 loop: CAWSRQGATNYGYTF. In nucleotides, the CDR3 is TGTGCCTGGAGCAGACAGGGGGCCACTAACTATGGCTACACCTTC. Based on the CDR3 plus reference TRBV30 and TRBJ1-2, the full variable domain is SQTIHQWPATLVQPVGSPLSLECTVEGTSNPNLYWYRQAAGRGLQLLFYSVGIGQISSEVPQNLSASRPQDRQFILSSKKLLLSDSGFYLCAWSRQGATNYGYTFGSGTRLTVV.

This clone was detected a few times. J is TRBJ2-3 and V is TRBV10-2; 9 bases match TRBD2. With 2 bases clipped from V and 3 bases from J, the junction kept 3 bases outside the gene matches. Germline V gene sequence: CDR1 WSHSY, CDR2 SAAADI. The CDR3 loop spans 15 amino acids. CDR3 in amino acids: CASSETAGGTDTQYF. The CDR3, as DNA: TGCGCCAGCAGTGAGACTGCGGGGGGGACAGATACGCAGTATTTT.

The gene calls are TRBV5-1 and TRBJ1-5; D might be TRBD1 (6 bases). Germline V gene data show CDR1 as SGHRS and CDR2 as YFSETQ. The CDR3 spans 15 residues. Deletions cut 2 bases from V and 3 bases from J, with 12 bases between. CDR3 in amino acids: CASSFDGQINQPQHF. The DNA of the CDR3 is TGCGCCAGCAGCTTCGATGGACAGATCAATCAGCCCCAGCATTTT.

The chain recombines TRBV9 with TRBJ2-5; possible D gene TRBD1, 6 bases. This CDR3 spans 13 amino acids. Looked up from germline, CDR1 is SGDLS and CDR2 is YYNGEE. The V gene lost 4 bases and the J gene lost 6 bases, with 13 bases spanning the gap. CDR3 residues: CASSSGVEQTQYF. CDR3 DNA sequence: TGTGCCAGCAGCTCAGGGGTGGAACAGACCCAGTACTTC.

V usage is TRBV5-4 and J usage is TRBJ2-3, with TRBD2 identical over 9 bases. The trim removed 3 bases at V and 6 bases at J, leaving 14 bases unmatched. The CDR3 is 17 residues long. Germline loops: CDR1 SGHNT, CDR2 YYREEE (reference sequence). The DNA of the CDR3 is TGTGCCAGCAGCTACGGAGGTGTAGCGGGAGCAGTCGATACGCAGTATTTT. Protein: CASSYGGVAGAVDTQYF.

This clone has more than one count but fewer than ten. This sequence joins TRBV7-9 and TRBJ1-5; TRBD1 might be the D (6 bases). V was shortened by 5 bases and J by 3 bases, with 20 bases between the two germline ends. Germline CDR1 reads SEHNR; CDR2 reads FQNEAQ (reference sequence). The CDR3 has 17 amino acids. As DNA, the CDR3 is TGTGCCAGCAGCGCATCTCGCGGGGGGGCCGCCAATCAGCCCCAGCATTTT. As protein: CASSASRGGAANQPQHF.

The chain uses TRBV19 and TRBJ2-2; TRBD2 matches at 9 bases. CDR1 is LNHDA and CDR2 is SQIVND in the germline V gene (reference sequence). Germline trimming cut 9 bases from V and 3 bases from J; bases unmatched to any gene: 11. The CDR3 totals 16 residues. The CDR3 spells CASSRAGGGDTGELFF. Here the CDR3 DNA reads TGTGCCAGCTCTCGAGCGGGGGGTGGGGACACCGGGGAGCTGTTTTTT.

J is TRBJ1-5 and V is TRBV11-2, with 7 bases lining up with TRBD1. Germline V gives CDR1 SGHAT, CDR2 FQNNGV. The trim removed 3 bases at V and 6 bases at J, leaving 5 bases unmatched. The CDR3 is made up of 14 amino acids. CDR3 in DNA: TGTGCCAGCAGCTTCGGGACAGACGGTCAGCCCCAGCATTTT. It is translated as CASSFGTDGQPQHF.

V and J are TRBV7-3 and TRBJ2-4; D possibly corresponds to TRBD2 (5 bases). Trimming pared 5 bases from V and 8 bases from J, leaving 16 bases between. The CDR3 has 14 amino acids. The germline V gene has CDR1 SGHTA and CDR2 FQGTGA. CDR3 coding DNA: TGTGCCAGCAGCCTGCGGGCCTTTATAGACATTCAGTACTTC. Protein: CASSLRAFIDIQYF. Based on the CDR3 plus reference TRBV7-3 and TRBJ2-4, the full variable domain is GAGVSQTPSNKVTEKGKYVELRCDPISGHTALYWYRQSLGQGPEFLIYFQGTGAADDSGLPNDRFFAVRPEGSVSTLKIQRTERGDSAVYLCASSLRAFIDIQYFGAGTRLSVL.

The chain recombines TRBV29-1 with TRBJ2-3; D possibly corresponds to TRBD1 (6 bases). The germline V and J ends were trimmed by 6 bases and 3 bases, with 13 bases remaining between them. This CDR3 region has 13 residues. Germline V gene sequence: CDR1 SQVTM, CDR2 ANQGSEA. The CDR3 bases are TGCAGCGTAGTCCAGGGGATGACAGATACGCAGTATTTT. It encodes CSVVQGMTDTQYF.

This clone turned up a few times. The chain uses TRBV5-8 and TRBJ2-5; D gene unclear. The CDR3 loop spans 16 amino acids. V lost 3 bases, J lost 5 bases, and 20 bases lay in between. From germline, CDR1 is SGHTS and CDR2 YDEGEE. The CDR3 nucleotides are TGTGCCAGCAGCTCCAGACCCGCTGGCGGAAAGGAGACCCAGTACTTC. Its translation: CASSSRPAGGKETQYF.

CDR3 in DNA: TGTGCCAGCAGCGGGAACAGGGGGCCCCGCTATGGCTACACCTTC. It specifies CASSGNRGPRYGYTF. V gene TRBV5-6 combines with J gene TRBJ1-2, with TRBD1 matching over 9 bases. Germline V CDR1 and CDR2: SGHDT, YYEEEE. The length of the CDR3 is 15 residues. V gave up 4 bases and J gave up 4 bases; unmatched junction bases: 8.

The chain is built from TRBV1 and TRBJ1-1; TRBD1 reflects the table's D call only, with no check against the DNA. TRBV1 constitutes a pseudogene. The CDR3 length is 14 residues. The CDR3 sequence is CTTLWTEMNTEAFF. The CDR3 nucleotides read TGCACCACCTTGTGGACAGAGATGAACACTGAAGCTTTCTTT.

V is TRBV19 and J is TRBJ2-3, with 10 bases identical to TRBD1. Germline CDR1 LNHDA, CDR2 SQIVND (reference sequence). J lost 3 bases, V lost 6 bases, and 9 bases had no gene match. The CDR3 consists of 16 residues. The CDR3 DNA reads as TGTGCCAGTAGCAGATACGGGACAGGGGCAACAGATACGCAGTATTTT. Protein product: CASSRYGTGATDTQYF.

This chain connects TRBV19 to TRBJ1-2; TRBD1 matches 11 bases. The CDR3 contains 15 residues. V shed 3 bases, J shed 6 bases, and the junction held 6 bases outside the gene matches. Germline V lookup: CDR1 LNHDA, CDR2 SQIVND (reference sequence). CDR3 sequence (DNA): TGTGCCAGTAGTATCGGACAGGGGGCTGGAGATGGCTACACCTTC. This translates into CASSIGQGAGDGYTF.

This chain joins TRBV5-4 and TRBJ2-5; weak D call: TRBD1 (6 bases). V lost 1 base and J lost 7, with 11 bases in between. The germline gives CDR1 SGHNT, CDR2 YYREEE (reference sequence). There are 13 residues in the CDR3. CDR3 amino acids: CASSLIQGTTQYF. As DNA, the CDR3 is TGTGCCAGCAGCTTGATTCAGGGGACGACCCAGTACTTC. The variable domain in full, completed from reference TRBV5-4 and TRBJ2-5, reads ETGVTQSPTHLIKTRGQQVTLRCSSQSGHNTVSWYQQALGQGPQFIFQYYREEENGRGNFPPRFSGLQFPNYSSELNVNALELDDSALYLCASSLIQGTTQYFGPGTRLLVL.

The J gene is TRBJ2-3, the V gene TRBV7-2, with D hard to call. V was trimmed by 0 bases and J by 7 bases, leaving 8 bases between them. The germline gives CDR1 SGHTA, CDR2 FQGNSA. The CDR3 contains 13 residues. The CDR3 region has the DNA TGTGCCAGCAGCTTAGCGAGAGATTATACGCAGTATTTT. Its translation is CASSLARDYTQYF.

In DNA form, the CDR3 reads TGTGCCAGCAGCCGACAGGGGCGATATACGAACACTGAAGCTTTCTTT. Protein: CASSRQGRYTNTEAFF. The J gene is TRBJ1-1, the V gene TRBV7-9; TRBD1 aligns across 8 bases. The CDR3 contains 16 residues. V was pared by 5 bases and J by 1 base, with 9 bases of the junction left unmatched. Germline V lookup: CDR1 SEHNR, CDR2 FQNEAQ (reference sequence).

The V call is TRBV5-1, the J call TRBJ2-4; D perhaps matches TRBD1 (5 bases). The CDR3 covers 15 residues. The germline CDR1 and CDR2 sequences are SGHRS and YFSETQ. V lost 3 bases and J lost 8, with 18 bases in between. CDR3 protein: CASSSGITGRDIQYF. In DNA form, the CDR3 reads TGCGCCAGCAGCTCCGGCATCACAGGTCGAGACATTCAGTACTTC. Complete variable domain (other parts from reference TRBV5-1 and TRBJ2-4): KAGVTQTPRYLIKTRGQQVTLSCSPISGHRSVSWYQQTPGQGLQFLFEYFSETQRNKGNFPGRFSGRQFSNSRSEMNVSTLELGDSALYLCASSSGITGRDIQYFGAGTRLSVL.

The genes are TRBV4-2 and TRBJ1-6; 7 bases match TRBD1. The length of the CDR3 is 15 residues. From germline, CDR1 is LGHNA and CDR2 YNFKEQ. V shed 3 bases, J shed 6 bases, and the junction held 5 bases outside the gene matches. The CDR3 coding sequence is TGTGCCAGCAGCCACCGCCGGGACAGTAATTCACCCCTCCACTTT. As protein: CASSHRRDSNSPLHF.

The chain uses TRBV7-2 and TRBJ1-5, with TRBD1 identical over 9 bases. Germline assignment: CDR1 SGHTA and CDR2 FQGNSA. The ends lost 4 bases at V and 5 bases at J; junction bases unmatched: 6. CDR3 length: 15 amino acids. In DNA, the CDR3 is TGTGCCAGCAGCTGGACAGGGGTAGGCGATCAGCCCCAGCATTTT. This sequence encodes CASSWTGVGDQPQHF.

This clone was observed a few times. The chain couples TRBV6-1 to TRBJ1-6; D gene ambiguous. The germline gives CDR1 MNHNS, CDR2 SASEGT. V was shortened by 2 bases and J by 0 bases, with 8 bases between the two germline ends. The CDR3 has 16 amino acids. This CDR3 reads CASSELGSSYNSPLHF. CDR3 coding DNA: TGTGCCAGCAGTGAACTGGGGAGCTCCTATAATTCACCCCTCCACTTT.

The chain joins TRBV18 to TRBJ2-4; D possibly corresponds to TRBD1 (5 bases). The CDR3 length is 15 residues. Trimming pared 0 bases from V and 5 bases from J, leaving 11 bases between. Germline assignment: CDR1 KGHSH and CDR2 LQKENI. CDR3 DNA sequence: TGTGCCAGCTCACCACCGCAGGGCATCGAAAACATTCAGTACTTC. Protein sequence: CASSPPQGIENIQYF.

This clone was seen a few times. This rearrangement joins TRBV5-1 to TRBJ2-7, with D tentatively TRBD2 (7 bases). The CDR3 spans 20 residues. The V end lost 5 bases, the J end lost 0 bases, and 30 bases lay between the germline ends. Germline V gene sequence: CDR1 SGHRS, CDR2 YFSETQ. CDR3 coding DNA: TGCGCCAGCAGGCACCTCTATCAAGGGGGGAGCGGGAAAGACTCCTACGAGCAGTACTTC. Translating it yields CASRHLYQGGSGKDSYEQYF.

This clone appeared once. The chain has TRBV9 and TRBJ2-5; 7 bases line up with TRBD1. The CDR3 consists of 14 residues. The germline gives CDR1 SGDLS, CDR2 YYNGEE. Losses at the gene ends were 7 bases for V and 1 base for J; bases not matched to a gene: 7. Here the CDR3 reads CASGSQGPQETQYF. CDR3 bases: TGTGCCAGCGGATCACAGGGGCCCCAAGAGACCCAGTACTTC.

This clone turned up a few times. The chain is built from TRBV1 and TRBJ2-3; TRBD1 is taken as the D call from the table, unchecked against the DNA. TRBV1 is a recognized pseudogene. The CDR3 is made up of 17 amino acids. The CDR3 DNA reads TGCACCAGCAGCCAAGAAGTTATCGAGGGGGCCACAGATACGCAGTATTTT. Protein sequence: CTSSQEVIEGATDTQYF.

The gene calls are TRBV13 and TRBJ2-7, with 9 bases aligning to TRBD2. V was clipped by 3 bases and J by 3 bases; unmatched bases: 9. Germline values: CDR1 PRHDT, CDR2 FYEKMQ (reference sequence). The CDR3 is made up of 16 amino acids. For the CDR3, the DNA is TGTGCCAGCAGCTTGACCAGCGGGAGGCCCGTCTACGAGCAGTACTTC. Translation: CASSLTSGRPVYEQYF.

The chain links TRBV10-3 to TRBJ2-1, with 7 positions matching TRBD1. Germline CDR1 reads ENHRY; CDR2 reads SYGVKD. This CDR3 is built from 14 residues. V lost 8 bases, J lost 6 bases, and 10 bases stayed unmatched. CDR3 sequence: CAIAAGTEPNEQFF. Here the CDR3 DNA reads TGTGCCATCGCGGCCGGGACAGAGCCCAATGAGCAGTTCTTC.